The 27 T cell receptor beta chains listed next were all sequenced from one sample in a study of T cell repertoires in cytomegalovirus infection. In TCRdb, the reads were re-called with MiXCR into one record per CDR3 protein. The repertoire has approximately 180,000 distinct CDR3 sequences, nearly 9.5% of them found once; the top ten carry roughly 5%. Sequencing was carried out using PBMCs. Receptors originate from a human donor in good health (CMV status not recorded). Some clones in this sample may be carry-over from other donors' samples.

This clonotype has more than one count but fewer than ten. The CDR3 reads CASSYSGAAQKAFF. CDR3 in DNA: TGTGCCAGCAGTTACTCGGGGGCAGCCCAAAAAGCTTTCTTT. The V gene is TRBV6-2 or TRBV6-3, the J gene TRBJ1-1; D possibly corresponds to TRBD1 (6 bases). V was cut by 0 bases and J by 9 bases, with 14 bases left in between. In germline, CDR1 is MNHEY, CDR2 SVGEGT. The CDR3 contains 14 residues.

This clonotype has ten or more counts. The rearrangement uses TRBV19 and TRBJ2-1; 10 bases fit TRBD2. Germline assignment: CDR1 LNHDA and CDR2 SQIVND (reference sequence). CDR3 size: 15 residues. Trimming removed 7 bases from V and 7 bases from J; junction bases left unmatched: 10. The CDR3 DNA is TGTGCCAGTATTAGATCAGCGGGAGGGTCAAATGAGCAGTTCTTC. It specifies CASIRSAGGSNEQFF. Together with reference TRBV19 and TRBJ2-1, the CDR3 gives the full variable domain: DGGITQSPKYLFRKEGQNVTLSCEQNLNHDAMYWYRQDPGQGLRLIYYSQIVNDFQKGDIAEGYSVSREKKESFPLTVTSAQKNPTAFYLCASIRSAGGSNEQFFGPGTRLTVL.

At least ten counts were recorded for this clonotype. The chain combines TRBV15 with TRBJ1-1, with D possibly being TRBD1 (5 bases). CDR1 and CDR2 from the germline V gene are LNHNV and YYDKDF (reference sequence). Between the trimmed V and J ends, which lost 0 bases and 6 bases, there was a span of 8 bases. The CDR3 loop spans 13 amino acids. The CDR3 coding sequence is TGTGCCACCAGCAGAGATCGGGGGTCTGAAGCTTTCTTT. It yields the protein CATSRDRGSEAFF.

The chain recombines TRBV28 with TRBJ1-1; TRBD1 is a possible D gene (5 bases). CDR1 is MDHEN, CDR2 SYDVKM, per germline. V gave up 6 bases and J gave up 0 bases, with 17 bases separating them. The CDR3 extends over 16 amino acids. This CDR3 is CASSPRGEGLNTEAFF. The CDR3 coding sequence is TGTGCCAGCAGCCCAAGAGGTGAGGGGCTGAACACTGAAGCTTTCTTT.

This chain links TRBV12-3 or TRBV12-4 with TRBJ1-2, with D possibly matching TRBD1 (6 bases). The CDR3 has 14 amino acids. V dropped 3 bases and J dropped 4 bases, with 12 bases sitting between them. The chain's CDR3 is CASSLSTGIYGYTF. The CDR3 region has the DNA TGTGCCAGCAGTTTGAGTACAGGGATCTATGGCTACACCTTC.

The chain is built from TRBV6-2 or TRBV6-3 and TRBJ2-2, with D possibly matching TRBD2 (6 bases). CDR3 length equals 14 residues. The germline V gene has CDR1 MNHEY and CDR2 SVGEGT. Trimming removed 2 bases from V and 9 bases from J, with 13 bases in between. CDR3 region: CASSYGTGARELFF. The DNA for the CDR3 is TGTGCCAGCAGTTACGGGACGGGAGCCAGGGAGCTGTTTTTT.

Only a few counts were recorded for this clonotype. The chain employs TRBV12-3 or TRBV12-4 and TRBJ1-4; D is undetermined. Trimming shortened V by 9 bases and J by 3 bases, and 5 bases separated the two germline ends. This CDR3 comprises 11 residues. DNA of the CDR3: TGTGCCAGGCGTGCTAATGAAAAACTGTTTTTT. Amino acid sequence: CARRANEKLFF.

The rearrangement joins TRBV29-1 to TRBJ1-5; D is perhaps TRBD1 (5 bases). The CDR3 consists of 13 residues. Trimming took off 5 bases at V and 0 bases at J, with 8 bases between the two ends. Germline loops: CDR1 SQVTM, CDR2 ANQGSEA. In DNA form, the CDR3 reads TGCAGCGTTCTGACAGATAGCAATCAGCCCCAGCATTTT. Translation: CSVLTDSNQPQHF.

The V call is TRBV7-6, the J call TRBJ1-3; D uncertain. The CDR3 consists of 14 residues. Trimming pared 5 bases from V and 0 bases from J, leaving 8 bases between. Per the germline V gene, CDR1 is SGHVS and CDR2 is FNYEAQ. CDR3 sequence reads: CASSVDRSGNTIYF. The CDR3 coding sequence is TGTGCCAGCAGCGTGGACCGCTCTGGAAACACCATATATTTT.

This clonotype was observed many times. V and J are TRBV7-2 and TRBJ2-5; D is unclear. The CDR3 is made up of 13 amino acids. V gave up 1 base and J gave up 8 bases, with 11 bases separating them. In germline, CDR1 is SGHTA, CDR2 FQGNSA. This chain's CDR3 is CASSLDRMGTQYF. The CDR3 coding sequence is TGTGCCAGCAGCTTAGATCGTATGGGCACCCAGTACTTC.

This clonotype was recorded at least ten times. The genes are TRBV4-3 and TRBJ1-2; D is ambiguous. The CDR3 extends over 13 amino acids. V gave up 0 bases and J gave up 5 bases, with 7 bases separating them. From germline, CDR1 is LGHNA and CDR2 YSLEER. CDR3 coding DNA: TGCGCCAGCAGCCAAGATCTTTCGTATGGCTACACCTTC. Translation gives CASSQDLSYGYTF.

The chain joins TRBV30 to TRBJ2-3; the match to TRBD2 covers 9 bases. The CDR3 runs 18 residues. Trimming removed 1 base from V and 0 bases from J; junction bases left unmatched: 11. The germline CDR1 and CDR2 sequences are GTSNPN and SVGIG (reference sequence). CDR3 bases: TGTGCCTGGAGTGCCGGACTAGCGATGATTACTAGCACAGATACGCAGTATTTT. It is translated as CAWSAGLAMITSTDTQYF.

The table lists this clonotype with many counts. This chain connects TRBV25-1 to TRBJ1-2; unclear D gene. The CDR3 covers 14 residues. The germline CDR1 and CDR2 sequences are MGHDK and SYGVNS. V lost 7 bases to trimming and J lost 1 base, with 13 bases between them. The CDR3 region is CASNPGSVNYGYTF. The CDR3 DNA sequence: TGTGCCAGCAACCCCGGGTCTGTTAACTATGGCTACACCTTC.

This clonotype was counted ten times or more. The chain has TRBV6-2 or TRBV6-3 and TRBJ1-5; possible D gene TRBD1, 5 bases. The germline gives CDR1 MNHEY, CDR2 SVGEGT. Trimming stripped 6 bases from V and 7 bases from J, with 16 bases between. The CDR3 has 14 residues. CDR3 sequence: CASSPWGDGQPQHF. The CDR3 nucleotides read TGTGCCAGCAGCCCCTGGGGGGACGGGCAGCCCCAGCATTTT.

This clonotype was observed many times. The chain combines TRBV19 with TRBJ2-2, with TRBD1 identical over 10 bases. CDR3 length: 14 residues. V dropped 11 bases and J dropped 6; count of bases not matched to a gene: 9. Looked up from germline, CDR1 is LNHDA and CDR2 is SQIVND (reference sequence). The CDR3 coding sequence is TGTGCCGTAAGACAGGGGGCGGGGGCCGGGGAGCTGTTTTTT. This sequence encodes CAVRQGAGAGELFF.

The chain uses TRBV29-1 and TRBJ2-3; no reliable D call. Trimming took 3 bases from V and 0 from J, leaving 7 bases between them. CDR1 SQVTM and CDR2 ANQGSEA come from the germline V gene. The CDR3 contains 13 residues. The DNA for the CDR3 is TGCAGCGTTGACGGGTATAGCACAGATACGCAGTATTTT. The encoded protein is CSVDGYSTDTQYF.

There are many counts of this clonotype. The chain joins TRBV7-2 to TRBJ2-1, with 13 nucleotides matching TRBD2. Germline V gene lookup returns CDR1 SGHTA and CDR2 FQGNSA. Trimming took 5 bases from V and 9 from J; bases not matched to a gene: 7. The CDR3 has 15 amino acids. As DNA, the CDR3 is TGTGCCAGCAGCAGGGGACTAGCGGGAAGCTCTGAGCAGTTCTTC. It encodes CASSRGLAGSSEQFF.

This clonotype was observed at least ten times. The chain carries TRBV7-2 and TRBJ1-2; TRBD1 agrees at 8 bases. Germline assignment: CDR1 SGHTA and CDR2 FQGNSA. Trimming cost V 5 bases and J 3 bases; bases outside gene matches: 11. There are 16 residues in the CDR3. The CDR3 region has the DNA TGTGCCAGCAGCGGATGGACAGGGATCGAGGACTATGGCTACACCTTC. It translates to CASSGWTGIEDYGYTF.

This clonotype was counted many times. The chain combines TRBV28 with TRBJ2-1, with D unresolved. Germline values: CDR1 MDHEN, CDR2 SYDVKM. V shed 3 bases and J shed 6 bases, with 9 bases lying between them. This CDR3 contains 13 residues. The CDR3 DNA follows: TGTGCCAGCAGTTTCTTGGGTTTCAATGAGCAGTTCTTC. Translating it yields CASSFLGFNEQFF.

This clonotype has a count of ten or more. The chain has TRBV7-2 and TRBJ2-7, with TRBD2 identical over 7 bases. The CDR3 is 15 amino acids. CDR1 is SGHTA, CDR2 FQGNSA, per germline. V lost 1 base to trimming and J lost 3 bases; unmatched junction nucleotides: 6. The CDR3 sequence is CASSLEASGNYEQYF. CDR3 nucleotide sequence: TGTGCCAGCAGCTTAGAGGCTAGCGGAAACTACGAGCAGTACTTC.

This clonotype has a count of ten or more. This chain joins TRBV10-3 and TRBJ1-2, with D unresolved. There are 14 residues in the CDR3. Looked up from germline, CDR1 is ENHRY and CDR2 is SYGVKD. The V end was cut by 0 bases, the J end by 7 bases, with 12 bases between. In nucleotides, the CDR3 is TGTGCCATCAGTGAGTCGTATGGGGTGGCTGGCTACACCTTC. Its translation is CAISESYGVAGYTF.

This clonotype was found a few times. The chain uses TRBV19 and TRBJ1-1, with no clear D. CDR1 and CDR2 from the germline V gene are LNHDA and SQIVND (reference sequence). Trimming shortened V by 6 bases and J by 1 base, and 9 bases separated the two germline ends. CDR3 length: 13 residues. Here the CDR3 reads CASRTTGNTEAFF. In nucleotides, the CDR3 is TGTGCCAGTAGGACTACGGGGAACACTGAAGCTTTCTTT.

This clonotype was observed at least ten times. The rearrangement joins TRBV28 to TRBJ1-1; D is undetermined. This CDR3 comprises 12 residues. Germline values: CDR1 MDHEN, CDR2 SYDVKM. Trimming cost V 6 bases and J 7 bases, with 12 bases left between them. The CDR3 sequence: CASSSTPLEAFF. CDR3 bases: TGTGCCAGCAGCTCTACACCCCTTGAAGCTTTCTTT.

The CDR3 bases are TGTGCCAGCGCGCGTTCTAGCGGGAGGGGGTACAATGAGCAGTTCTTC. This gives the protein CASARSSGRGYNEQFF. The chain recombines TRBV7-2 with TRBJ2-1; TRBD2 matches at 12 bases. The ends lost 8 bases at V and 4 bases at J; junction bases unmatched: 9. The V gene's germline CDR1 is SGHTA and CDR2 FQGNSA. This CDR3 is 16 amino acids long. The whole variable domain, remainder taken from reference TRBV7-2 and TRBJ2-1, is GAGVSQSPSNKVTEKGKDVELRCDPISGHTALYWYRQSLGQGLEFLIYFQGNSAPDKSGLPSDRFSAERTGGSVSTLTIQRTQQEDSAVYLCASARSSGRGYNEQFFGPGTRLTVL.

The chain combines TRBV5-6 with TRBJ2-5, with a possible D match to TRBD2 (5 bases). Germline lookup yields CDR1 SGHDT and CDR2 YYEEEE. The CDR3 covers 13 residues. Trimming stripped 5 bases from V and 0 bases from J, with 8 bases between. CDR3 bases: TGTGCCAGCAGGACCGGGAACCAAGAGACCCAGTACTTC. This encodes CASRTGNQETQYF. The variable domain in full, completed from reference TRBV5-6 and TRBJ2-5, reads DAGVTQSPTHLIKTRGQQVTLRCSPKSGHDTVSWYQQALGQGPQFIFQYYEEEERQRGNFPDRFSGHQFPNYSSELNVNALLLGDSALYLCASRTGNQETQYFGPGTRLLVL.

This clonotype has ten or more counts. The rearrangement uses TRBV15 and TRBJ1-2; D not resolved. The germline V gene encodes CDR1 LNHNV and CDR2 YYDKDF (reference sequence). The CDR3 sequence is 12 residues long. The V end lost 0 bases, the J end lost 8 bases, and 7 bases lay between the germline ends. The CDR3 DNA sequence: TGTGCCACCAGCAGAGATCAGGCCGGCTACACCTTC. It yields the protein CATSRDQAGYTF.

This clonotype has a count of ten or more. The V and J genes are TRBV14 and TRBJ2-3; D is possibly TRBD2 (6 bases). Trimming cost V 2 bases and J 0 bases, with 21 bases left between them. Germline V CDR1 and CDR2: SGHDN, FVKESK. This CDR3 region has 19 residues. The CDR3 region has the DNA TGTGCCAGCAGCCAACGTCCATTTGTCGCGGGATCTAGCACAGATACGCAGTATTTT. Its translation: CASSQRPFVAGSSTDTQYF.